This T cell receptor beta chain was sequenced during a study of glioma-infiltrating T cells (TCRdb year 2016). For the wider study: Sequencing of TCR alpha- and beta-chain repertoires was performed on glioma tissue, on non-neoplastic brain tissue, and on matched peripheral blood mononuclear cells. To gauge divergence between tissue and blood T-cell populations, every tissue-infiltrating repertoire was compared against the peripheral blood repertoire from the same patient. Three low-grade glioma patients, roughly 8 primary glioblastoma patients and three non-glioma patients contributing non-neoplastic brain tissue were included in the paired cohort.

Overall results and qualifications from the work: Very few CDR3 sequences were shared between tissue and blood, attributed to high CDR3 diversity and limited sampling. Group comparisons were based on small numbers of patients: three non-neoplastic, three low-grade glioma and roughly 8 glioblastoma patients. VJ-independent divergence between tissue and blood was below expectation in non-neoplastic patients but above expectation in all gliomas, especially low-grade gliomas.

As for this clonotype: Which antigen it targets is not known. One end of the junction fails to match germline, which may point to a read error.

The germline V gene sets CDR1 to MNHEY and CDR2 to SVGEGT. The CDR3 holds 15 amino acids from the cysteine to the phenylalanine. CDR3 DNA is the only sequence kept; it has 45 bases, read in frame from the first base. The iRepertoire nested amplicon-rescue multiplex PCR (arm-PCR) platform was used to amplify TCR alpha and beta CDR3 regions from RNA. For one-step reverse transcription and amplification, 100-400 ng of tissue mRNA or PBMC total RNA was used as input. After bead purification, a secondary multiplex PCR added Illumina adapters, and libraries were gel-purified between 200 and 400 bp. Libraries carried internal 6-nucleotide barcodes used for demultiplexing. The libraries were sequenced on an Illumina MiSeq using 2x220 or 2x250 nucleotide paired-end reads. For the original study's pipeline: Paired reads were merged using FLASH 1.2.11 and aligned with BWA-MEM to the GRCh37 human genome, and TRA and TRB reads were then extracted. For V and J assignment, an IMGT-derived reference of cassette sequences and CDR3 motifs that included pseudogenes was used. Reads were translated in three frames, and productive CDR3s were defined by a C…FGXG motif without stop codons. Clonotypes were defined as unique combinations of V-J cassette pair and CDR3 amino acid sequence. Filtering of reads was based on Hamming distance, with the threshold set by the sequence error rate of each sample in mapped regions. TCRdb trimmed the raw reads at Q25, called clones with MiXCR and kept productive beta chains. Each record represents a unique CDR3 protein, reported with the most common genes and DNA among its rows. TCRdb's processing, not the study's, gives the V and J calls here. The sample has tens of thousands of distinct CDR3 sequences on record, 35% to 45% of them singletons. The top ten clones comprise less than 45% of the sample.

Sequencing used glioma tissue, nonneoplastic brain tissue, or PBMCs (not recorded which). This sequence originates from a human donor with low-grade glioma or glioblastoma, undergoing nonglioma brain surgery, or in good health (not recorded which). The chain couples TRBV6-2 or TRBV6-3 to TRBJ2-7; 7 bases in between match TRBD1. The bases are TGTGCCAGCACGACAGAACAGGGGCTATTCTACGAGCAGTACTTT. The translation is CASTTEQGLFYEQYF.